The rows below give T cell receptor beta chains drawn from one sample of a study of shared clonotypes between healthy human individuals. This table comes from immunoSEQ multiplex PCR, and its TCRdb copy is limited to in-frame clones, with some not included. The table lists about 500,000 clones, 70% to 80% of them singletons. The specimen sequenced was PBMCs. These receptors were collected from a middle-aged woman in good health. Some clones in this sample may be carry-over from other donors' samples. Both conserved end residues are part of each CDR3. The D gene is left open where the match is weak. Clone size is given for some rows only: seen once, a few or many times, or a class if the clone is expanded.

abundance | j_gene | d_gene | v_gene | len | CDR3aa | CDR3nt
- | TRBJ1-5 | - | TRBV15 | 14 | CATSRDRLNQPQHF | TGTGCCACCAGCAGAGATAGATTGAATCAGCCCCAGCATTTT
many | TRBJ2-2 | - | TRBV7-6 | 14 | CASSQTIDTGELFF | TGTGCCAGCAGCCAGACTATCGACACCGGGGAGCTGTTTTTT
- | TRBJ1-4 | - | TRBV28 | 15 | CASSLRGGINEKLFF | TGTGCCAGCAGTTTACGGGGCGGGATTAATGAAAAACTGTTTTTT
- | TRBJ1-2 | - | TRBV5-4 | 13 | CASSRTGARGYTF | TGTGCCAGCAGCAGAACAGGTGCAAGAGGCTACACCTTC
- | TRBJ1-5 | TRBD1 | TRBV18 | 14 | CASRGTGGNQPQHF | TGTGCCAGCCGAGGGACAGGGGGGAATCAGCCCCAGCATTTT
- | TRBJ2-1 | TRBD1 | TRBV7-2 | 15 | CASSSAGTGRYEQFF | TGTGCCAGCAGCTCAGCGGGGACAGGGAGGTATGAGCAGTTCTTC
few | TRBJ2-7 | TRBD1 | TRBV29-1 | 14 | CSVGAGGRTYEQYF | TGCAGCGTTGGGGCAGGGGGCAGGACCTACGAGCAGTACTTC
- | TRBJ1-4 | - | TRBV9 | 13 | CASARGINEKLFF | TGTGCCAGCGCACGGGGCATTAATGAAAAACTGTTTTTT
- | TRBJ2-2 | TRBD2 | TRBV9 | 17 | CASSVGGSGRYVGELFF | TGTGCCAGCAGCGTAGGGGGTAGCGGGAGGTATGTCGGGGAGCTGTTTTTT
- | TRBJ2-1 | - | TRBV9 | 15 | CASSVTVGSYNEQFF | TGTGCCAGCAGCGTAACTGTCGGCTCCTACAATGAGCAGTTCTTC
- | TRBJ1-1 | - | TRBV7-9 | 13 | CASSLQGNTEAFF | TGTGCCAGCAGCTTACAGGGGAACACTGAAGCTTTCTTT
- | TRBJ2-7 | TRBD1 | TRBV5-1 | 13 | CASSGPQGGEQYF | TGCGCCAGCAGCGGACCACAGGGGGGCGAGCAGTACTTC
- | TRBJ1-5 | - | TRBV29-1 | 14 | CSVVVTGPDQPQHF | TGCAGCGTTGTAGTAACAGGGCCCGATCAGCCCCAGCATTTT
- | TRBJ2-5 | - | TRBV7-3 | 15 | CASSEHVGVGETQYF | TGTGCCAGCAGCGAACACGTAGGGGTTGGAGAGACCCAGTACTTC
- | TRBJ1-3 | - | TRBV18 | 16 | CASSPLGGSSGNTIYF | TGTGCCAGCTCACCACTCGGGGGGAGCTCTGGAAACACCATATATTTT
few | TRBJ1-5 | - | TRBV5-1 | 16 | CASSLLGPGGNQPQHF | TGCGCCAGCAGCTTGTTAGGACCCGGGGGCAATCAGCCCCAGCATTTT
- | TRBJ2-5 | TRBD2 | TRBV28 | 14 | CASKKGGAGETQYF | TGTGCCAGCAAAAAGGGAGGGGCTGGGGAGACCCAGTACTTC
- | TRBJ2-7 | TRBD2 | TRBV13 | 15 | CASSPRASGPYEQYF | TGTGCCAGCAGCCCTCGGGCTAGCGGGCCCTACGAGCAGTACTTC
- | TRBJ2-1 | - | TRBV7-2 | 15 | CASSQGAVAYNEQFF | TGTGCCAGCAGCCAAGGAGCCGTCGCCTACAATGAGCAGTTCTTC
- | TRBJ2-1 | TRBD2 | TRBV9 | 16 | CASSPGLAGGWYEQFF | TGTGCCAGCAGCCCGGGACTAGCGGGAGGATGGTATGAGCAGTTCTTC
- | TRBJ2-2 | - | TRBV29-1 | 13 | CSVGAGNTGELFF | TGCAGCGTTGGAGCGGGGAACACCGGGGAGCTGTTTTTT
- | TRBJ1-5 | - | TRBV28 | 14 | CASRLRALNQPQHF | TGTGCCAGCAGACTCCGGGCCCTCAATCAGCCCCAGCATTTT
- | TRBJ2-3 | - | TRBV7-2 | 14 | CASSPGASGDTQYF | TGTGCCAGCAGCCCAGGGGCCTCGGGAGATACGCAGTATTTT
- | TRBJ2-7 | TRBD1 | TRBV7-2 | 15 | CASSTDRGQNYEQYF | TGTGCCAGCAGCACGGACCGGGGACAGAACTACGAGCAGTACTTC
- | TRBJ2-5 | TRBD1 | TRBV19 | 13 | CASSRTGGETQYF | TGTGCCAGTAGTAGGACAGGGGGAGAGACCCAGTACTTC
- | TRBJ2-3 | TRBD2 | TRBV6-5 | 15 | CASTPRAGVGDTQYF | TGTGCCAGCACACCAAGGGCGGGAGTCGGAGATACGCAGTATTTT
- | TRBJ2-1 | TRBD1 | TRBV7-9 | 16 | CASSLVRGQGSDEQFF | TGTGCCAGCAGCTTAGTAAGGGGACAGGGTAGCGATGAGCAGTTCTTC
- | TRBJ2-7 | - | TRBV7-9 | 14 | CASSPQGGSYEQYF | TGTGCCAGCAGCCCTCAGGGGGGGTCCTACGAGCAGTACTTC
- | TRBJ2-2 | - | TRBV6-6 | 14 | CASSTSTDTGELFF | TGTGCCAGCAGCACATCGACTGACACCGGGGAGCTGTTTTTT
many | TRBJ2-3 | - | TRBV4-1 | 15 | CASNRRSGSTDTQYF | TGCGCCAGCAACAGACGGAGCGGTAGCACAGATACGCAGTATTTT
- | TRBJ2-6 | TRBD2 | TRBV7-9 | 17 | CASSSPGGTSGANVLTF | TGTGCCAGCAGTTCTCCGGGGGGGACTTCTGGGGCCAACGTCCTGACTTTC
- | TRBJ1-6 | - | TRBV28 | 13 | CASSLYTASPLHF | TGTGCCAGCAGTTTATATACAGCTTCACCCCTCCACTTT
few | TRBJ2-5 | TRBD2 | TRBV18 | 17 | CASSPRLAGVKQETQYF | TGTGCCAGCTCACCACGACTAGCGGGAGTGAAACAAGAGACCCAGTACTTC
- | TRBJ2-3 | TRBD2 | TRBV7-9 | 15 | CASSQAGGYTDTQYF | TGTGCCAGCAGCCAAGCGGGAGGGTACACAGATACGCAGTATTTT
- | TRBJ2-7 | - | TRBV7-8 | 15 | CASSFLRYSPYEQYF | TGCGCCAGCAGCTTCCTCCGCTACTCACCCTACGAGCAGTACTTC
- | TRBJ2-5 | TRBD2 | TRBV5-1 | 15 | CASSLLPSGEETQYF | TGCGCCAGCAGCCTTTTGCCTAGCGGGGAAGAGACCCAGTACTTC
- | TRBJ2-5 | TRBD2 | TRBV10-3 | 15 | CAISEGTSGKETQYF | TGTGCCATCAGTGAAGGGACTAGCGGGAAAGAGACCCAGTACTTC
- | TRBJ2-7 | TRBD1 | TRBV5-1 | 14 | CASSRDRGNYEQYF | TGCGCCAGCAGCCGGGACAGGGGGAATTACGAGCAGTACTTC
- | TRBJ2-5 | - | TRBV15 | 12 | CATGGGQETQYF | TGTGCCACCGGCGGCGGCCAAGAGACCCAGTACTTC
many | TRBJ2-7 | - | TRBV27 | 10 | CASGDYEQYF | TGTGCCAGCGGGGATTACGAGCAGTACTTC
few | TRBJ1-1 | TRBD1 | TRBV19 | 14 | CASSPTGVDTEAFF | TGTGCCAGTAGCCCGACAGGGGTGGACACTGAAGCTTTCTTT
- | TRBJ1-2 | - | TRBV6-5 | 15 | CASSYLWTTVDGYTF | TGTGCCAGCAGTTACTTGTGGACCACGGTTGATGGCTACACCTTC
- | TRBJ2-7 | TRBD1 | TRBV15 | 16 | CATSRDRDRLSYEQYF | TGTGCCACCAGCAGAGATAGGGACAGGCTCTCCTACGAGCAGTACTTC
- | TRBJ2-7 | TRBD1 | TRBV7-2 | 13 | CASSSGQGREQYF | TGTGCCAGCAGCTCGGGACAGGGGAGGGAGCAGTACTTC
few | TRBJ1-3 | - | TRBV10-3 | 15 | CAIRDSNDFGNTIYF | TGTGCCATCAGGGACAGTAACGATTTTGGAAACACCATATATTTT
- | TRBJ2-1 | TRBD2 | TRBV29-1 | 8 | CSGEGQFF | TGCAGCGGGGAGGGGCAGTTCTTC
- | TRBJ2-1 | TRBD2 | TRBV29-1 | 15 | CSVDDPAGWTNEQFF | TGCAGCGTTGATGACCCAGCGGGATGGACAAATGAGCAGTTCTTC
- | TRBJ2-3 | - | TRBV30 | 12 | CAWETSTDTQYF | TGTGCCTGGGAGACCAGCACAGATACGCAGTATTTT
once | TRBJ2-7 | - | TRBV29-1 | 13 | CSVESVFDGEQYF | TGCAGCGTTGAAAGTGTGTTCGACGGAGAGCAGTACTTC